Listed below are T cell receptor beta chains from one sample, sequenced in a study of identical twins. A single record per CDR3 protein comes from TCRdb applying MiXCR to the 5' RACE reads. Among 300,000 to 400,000 distinct CDR3 sequences listed, about 12% were seen once. The same sample was also studied in work on yellow fever vaccine responses in identical twins.

The sequenced material came from CD8+ T cells sorted from blood. All receptors derive from a woman aged 18 to 35 in good health. The CDR3 runs from the conserved cysteine through the conserved F or W. The D gene is left open where the match is weak. Some rows have no size entry. The others give once, few or many, or a class for an expanded clone.

V gene	clone size	J gene	D gene	CDR3 length	CDR3 protein	CDR3 DNA
TRBV12-3/TRBV12-4	many	TRBJ2-7	-	13	CATRGADSYEQYF	TGTGCCACCAGGGGGGCGGACTCCTACGAGCAGTACTTC
TRBV6-1	-	TRBJ2-3	-	14	CASSEASEGREQYF	TGTGCCAGCAGTGAAGCGTCGGAGGGGCGCGAGCAGTATTTT
TRBV12-3/TRBV12-4	few	TRBJ2-1	TRBD2	16	CASSLGWREPNNEQFF	TGTGCCAGCAGTTTAGGCTGGCGGGAGCCTAACAATGAGCAGTTCTTC
TRBV20-1	few	TRBJ2-1	-	14	CSARDLREHDEQFF	TGCAGTGCTAGAGATTTGCGGGAACACGATGAGCAGTTCTTC
TRBV5-1	-	TRBJ1-1	TRBD1	12	CASSADRHEAFF	TGCGCCAGCAGCGCGGACAGGCATGAAGCTTTCTTT
TRBV28	-	TRBJ2-1	TRBD2	16	CASSNPRGSSYNEQFF	TGTGCCAGCAGTAACCCGCGGGGGAGCTCCTACAATGAGCAGTTCTTC
TRBV27	many	TRBJ2-1	TRBD1	14	CASSHGTGYFEQFF	TGTGCCAGCAGTCATGGGACAGGGTATTTTGAGCAGTTCTTC
TRBV20-1	-	TRBJ2-7	-	12	CSARSESVEQYF	TGCAGTGCTAGGTCTGAGAGTGTTGAGCAGTACTTC
TRBV14	-	TRBJ2-5	-	16	CASSQKARRYQETQYF	TGTGCCAGCAGCCAAAAAGCGCGCCGGTACCAAGAGACCCAGTACTTC
TRBV7-9	-	TRBJ2-2	-	16	CASSSGLLANTGELFF	TGTGCCAGCAGCTCGGGACTTCTCGCGAACACCGGGGAGCTGTTTTTT
TRBV27	few	TRBJ2-5	TRBD2	16	CASSSLGTSVQETQYF	TGTGCCAGCAGTTCGCTGGGGACTAGCGTCCAAGAGACCCAGTACTTC
TRBV10-3	few	TRBJ1-4	TRBD1	15	CAISERDRGLEKLFF	TGTGCCATCAGTGAGAGGGACAGGGGGCTTGAGAAACTGTTTTTT
TRBV11-2	-	TRBJ2-4	-	18	CASSLGRQTLLPKNIQYF	TGTGCCAGCAGCTTGGGACGGCAAACACTACTCCCCAAAAACATTCAGTACTTC
TRBV2	few	TRBJ1-1	-	15	CASNPGWGMNTEAFF	TGTGCCAGCAACCCAGGGTGGGGGATGAACACTGAAGCTTTCTTT
TRBV7-9	few	TRBJ2-1	-	16	CASSLVVGGEYNEQFF	TGTGCCAGCAGCTTAGTAGTAGGGGGTGAATACAATGAGCAGTTCTTC
TRBV4-1	-	TRBJ2-5	TRBD1	14	CASSPETGQETQYF	TGCGCCAGCAGCCCCGAGACAGGGCAAGAGACCCAGTACTTC
TRBV29-1	many	TRBJ1-2	-	14	CSVEHESFNYGYTF	TGCAGCGTTGAACACGAATCTTTTAACTATGGCTACACCTTC
TRBV5-6	few	TRBJ2-1	TRBD2	15	CASSLAGGLGDEQFF	TGTGCCAGCAGCTTGGCGGGAGGATTAGGGGATGAGCAGTTCTTC
TRBV9	-	TRBJ2-1	TRBD2	15	CASSVELAVYNEQFF	TGTGCCAGCAGCGTAGAACTAGCGGTTTACAATGAGCAGTTCTTC
TRBV6-2/TRBV6-3	-	TRBJ2-1	-	13	CASSYWDFDEQFF	TGTGCCAGCAGTTACTGGGACTTCGATGAGCAGTTCTTC
TRBV12-3/TRBV12-4	many	TRBJ2-3	TRBD2	18	CASSHFAASGMSTDTQYF	TGTGCCAGCAGCCACTTTGCTGCTAGCGGGATGAGCACAGATACGCAGTATTTT
TRBV11-2	-	TRBJ2-3	-	14	CASSLDTRSDTQYF	TGTGCCAGCAGCTTAGATACTAGGTCAGATACGCAGTATTTT
TRBV27	few	TRBJ2-3	TRBD2	15	CASSLDGGAIDTQYF	TGTGCCAGCAGTTTAGACGGGGGGGCCATAGATACGCAGTATTTT
TRBV7-9	few	TRBJ2-1	TRBD1	15	CASSYDRGLGDEQFF	TGTGCCAGCAGCTATGACAGGGGGCTTGGGGATGAGCAGTTCTTC
TRBV7-9	-	TRBJ2-1	TRBD1	17	CASSLPTGGSSYNEQFF	TGTGCCAGCAGCTTACCGACAGGGGGAAGCTCCTACAATGAGCAGTTCTTC
TRBV11-2	-	TRBJ1-2	-	15	CASSSSGTPSSGYTF	TGTGCCAGCAGCTCCTCCGGGACACCATCTTCTGGCTACACCTTC
TRBV29-1	few	TRBJ2-1	-	13	CSVWGLTYNEQFF	TGCAGCGTATGGGGGCTAACCTACAATGAGCAGTTCTTC
TRBV9	-	TRBJ1-5	TRBD1	14	CASSASDRGQPQHF	TGTGCCAGCAGCGCGTCAGACAGGGGTCAGCCCCAGCATTTT